This T cell receptor (beta chain) was retrieved from a study of beta chain features in type 1 diabetes. Study-level points and caveats: Whether TCRB rearrangement is influenced by HLA type went unresolved here. Type 1 diabetes patients had moderately but significantly shorter TCRB CDR3s in all four CD4+ subsets. Fewer junction insertions and more nucleotide deletions appeared in type 1 diabetes patients.

Per germline, CDR1 SGHTA and CDR2 FQGNSA. This CDR3 has 17 residues. Deletions cut 4 bases from V and 0 bases from J, with 15 bases between. This clone has a handful of counts. Antigen unknown. The whole isolated RNA underwent reverse transcription, so sequencing captured expressed TCRB transcripts. The data were produced by immunoSEQ multiplex PCR, yet TCRdb's version contains in-frame clones alone and is incomplete. The top ten hold roughly 0.018% of the sample, which has roughly 300,000 clones, 14% seen once. Sample: naive CD4+ T cells from blood. The chain has TRBV7-2 and TRBJ2-2; D is perhaps TRBD2 (6 bases). The sequence derives from a man aged 25 to 40 with type 1 diabetes. This CDR3 reads CASSSSPWGANTGELFF. In DNA form, the CDR3 reads TGTGCCAGCAGCTCGAGCCCATGGGGGGCGAACACCGGGGAGCTGTTTTTT.